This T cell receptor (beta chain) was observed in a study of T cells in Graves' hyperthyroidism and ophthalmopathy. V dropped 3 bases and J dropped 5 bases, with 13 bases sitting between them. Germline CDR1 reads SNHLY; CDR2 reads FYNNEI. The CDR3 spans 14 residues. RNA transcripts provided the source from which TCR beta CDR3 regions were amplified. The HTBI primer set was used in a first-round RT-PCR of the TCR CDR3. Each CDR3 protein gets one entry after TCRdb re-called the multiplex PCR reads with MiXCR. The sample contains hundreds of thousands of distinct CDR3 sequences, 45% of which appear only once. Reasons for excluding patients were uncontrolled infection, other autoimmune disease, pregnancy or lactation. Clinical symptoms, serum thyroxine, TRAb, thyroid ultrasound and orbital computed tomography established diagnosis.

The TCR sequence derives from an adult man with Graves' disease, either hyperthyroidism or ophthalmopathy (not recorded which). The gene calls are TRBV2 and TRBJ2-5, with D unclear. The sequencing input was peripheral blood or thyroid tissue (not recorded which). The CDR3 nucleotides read TGTGCCAGCAGTGAGACCGGGCCCCCGGAGACCCAGTACTTC. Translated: CASSETGPPETQYF.